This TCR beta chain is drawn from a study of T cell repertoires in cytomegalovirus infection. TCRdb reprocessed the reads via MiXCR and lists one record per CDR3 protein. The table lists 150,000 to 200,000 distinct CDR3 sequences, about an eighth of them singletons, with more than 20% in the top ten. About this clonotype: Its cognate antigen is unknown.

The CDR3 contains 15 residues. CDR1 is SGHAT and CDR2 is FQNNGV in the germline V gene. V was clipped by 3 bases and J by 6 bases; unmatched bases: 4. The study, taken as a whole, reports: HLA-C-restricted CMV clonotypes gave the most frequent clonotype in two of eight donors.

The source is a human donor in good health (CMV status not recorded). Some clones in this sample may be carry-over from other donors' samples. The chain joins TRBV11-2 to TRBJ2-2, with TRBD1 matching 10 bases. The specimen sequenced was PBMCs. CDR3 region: CASSFGTGVPGELFF. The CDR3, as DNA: TGTGCCAGCAGCTTCGGGACAGGGGTACCCGGGGAGCTGTTTTTT. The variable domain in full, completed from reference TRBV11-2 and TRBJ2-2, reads EAGVAQSPRYKIIEKRQSVAFWCNPISGHATLYWYQQILGQGPKLLIQFQNNGVVDDSQLPKDRFSAERLKGVDSTLKIQPAKLEDSAVYLCASSFGTGVPGELFFGEGSRLTVL.